This TCR beta chain was sequenced for a study of PD-L1 blockade in urothelial cancer. For the study at large: Each participant's history included 0 to 3 prior chemotherapy regimens. Overall study findings and caveats: Below-median pretreatment blood TCR clonality was associated with improved progression-free and overall survival.

Per the germline V gene, CDR1 is KGHSH and CDR2 is LQKENI. V shed 0 bases and J shed 1 base, with 15 bases lying between them. The CDR3 runs to 17 residues. A note on this clone: Its matching antigen is unknown.

Individual patients had between 1 and 8 samples, taken pretreatment and on-treatment. Each PCR received spiked synthetic TCR analog templates. The assay was immunoSEQ multiplex PCR, and TCRdb's table has in-frame clones only and misses some. This repertoire shows some 84,000 clones, 87% found once; its top ten account for approximately 6%. This sequence was found in a woman in her 70s with urothelial cancer. The sequenced sample was PBMCs, obtained around atezolizumab (anti-PD-L1) treatment. The V gene is TRBV18, the J gene TRBJ1-1; D possibly corresponds to TRBD1 (5 bases). The CDR3 DNA reads TGTGCCAGCTCACCACCCCACGGAGGGGCGGGGAACACTGAAGCTTTCTTT. Protein product: CASSPPHGGAGNTEAFF.